The 4 T cell receptor beta chains presented below share a single source sample, sequenced in a study of naive and memory T cell subsets. Two oligonucleotides, mixed equimolar, formed the beta constant-region primer covering TRBC1 and TRBC2. Nested alpha and beta constant-region primers with the SP2 primer drove four PCR rounds on ligated cDNA. TCRdb re-analysed the UMI-ligation and nested PCR reads in MiXCR, keeping a single row per CDR3 protein. The table lists over 65,000 distinct CDR3 sequences, approximately 9.2% of them singletons, with 0.95% to 1.5% in the top ten. Sequencing input: naive CD8+ T cells from blood. The source of these receptors is a human donor in good health.

This clonotype was seen only a few times. This chain joins TRBV7-6 and TRBJ2-7; TRBD2 matches at 7 bases. From germline, CDR1 is SGHVS and CDR2 FNYEAQ. V lost 1 base to trimming and J lost 3 bases; unmatched junction nucleotides: 18. The length of the CDR3 is 19 residues. The CDR3 DNA follows: TGTGCCAGCAGCTTAGTAGGTCCTACTACCCAGCGGGACGACTACGAGCAGTACTTC. It codes for CASSLVGPTTQRDDYEQYF.

The table lists this clonotype with a few counts. The chain uses TRBV7-8 and TRBJ1-1, with D uncertain. The V and J ends lost 1 base and 1 base respectively, with 10 bases between them. Looked up from germline, CDR1 is SGHVS and CDR2 is FQNEAQ. The CDR3 totals 15 residues. DNA for the CDR3: TGTGCCAGCAGCTTAGTTGTCACCTCGAACACTGAAGCTTTCTTT. It is translated as CASSLVVTSNTEAFF. The full variable domain, with the rest looked up from reference TRBV7-8 and TRBJ1-1, is GAGVSQSPRYKVAKRGQDVALRCDPISGHVSLFWYQQALGQGPEFLTYFQNEAQLDKSGLPSDRFFAERPEGSVSTLKIQRTQQEDSAVYLCASSLVVTSNTEAFFGQGTRLTVV.

This clonotype was detected many times. This chain connects TRBV15 to TRBJ2-1; 7 bases fit TRBD2. Germline CDR1 reads LNHNV; CDR2 reads YYDKDF (reference sequence). The J segment lost 0 bases and the V segment lost 5 bases, leaving 4 bases of the junction unmatched. The CDR3 covers 15 residues. The CDR3 region has the DNA TGTGCCACCAGCCCGAGCGGGACCTCCTACAATGAGCAGTTCTTC. Amino acid sequence: CATSPSGTSYNEQFF.

The chain has TRBV13 and TRBJ2-1; TRBD1 aligns across 12 bases. The germline CDR1 and CDR2 sequences are PRHDT and FYEKMQ (reference sequence). Losses at the gene ends were 5 bases for V and 6 bases for J; bases not matched to a gene: 5. CDR3 size: 15 residues. In nucleotides, the CDR3 is TGTGCCAGCAGCCACCCGGGACAGGGGGCCAATGAGCAGTTCTTC. Translation gives CASSHPGQGANEQFF.